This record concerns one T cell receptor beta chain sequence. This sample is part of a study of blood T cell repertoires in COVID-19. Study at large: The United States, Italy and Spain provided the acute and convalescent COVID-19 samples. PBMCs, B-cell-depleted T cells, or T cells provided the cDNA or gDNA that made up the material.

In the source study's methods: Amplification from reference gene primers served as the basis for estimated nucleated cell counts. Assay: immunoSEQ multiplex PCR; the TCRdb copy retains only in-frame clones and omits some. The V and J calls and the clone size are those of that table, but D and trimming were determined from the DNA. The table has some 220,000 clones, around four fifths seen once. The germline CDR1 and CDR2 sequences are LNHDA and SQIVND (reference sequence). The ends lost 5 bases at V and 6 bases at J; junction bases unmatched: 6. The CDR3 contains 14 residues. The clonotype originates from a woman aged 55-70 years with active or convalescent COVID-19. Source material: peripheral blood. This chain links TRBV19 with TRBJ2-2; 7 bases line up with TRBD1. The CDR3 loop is CASSADREPGELFF. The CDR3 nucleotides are TGTGCCAGTAGTGCCGACAGGGAACCCGGGGAGCTGTTTTTT.